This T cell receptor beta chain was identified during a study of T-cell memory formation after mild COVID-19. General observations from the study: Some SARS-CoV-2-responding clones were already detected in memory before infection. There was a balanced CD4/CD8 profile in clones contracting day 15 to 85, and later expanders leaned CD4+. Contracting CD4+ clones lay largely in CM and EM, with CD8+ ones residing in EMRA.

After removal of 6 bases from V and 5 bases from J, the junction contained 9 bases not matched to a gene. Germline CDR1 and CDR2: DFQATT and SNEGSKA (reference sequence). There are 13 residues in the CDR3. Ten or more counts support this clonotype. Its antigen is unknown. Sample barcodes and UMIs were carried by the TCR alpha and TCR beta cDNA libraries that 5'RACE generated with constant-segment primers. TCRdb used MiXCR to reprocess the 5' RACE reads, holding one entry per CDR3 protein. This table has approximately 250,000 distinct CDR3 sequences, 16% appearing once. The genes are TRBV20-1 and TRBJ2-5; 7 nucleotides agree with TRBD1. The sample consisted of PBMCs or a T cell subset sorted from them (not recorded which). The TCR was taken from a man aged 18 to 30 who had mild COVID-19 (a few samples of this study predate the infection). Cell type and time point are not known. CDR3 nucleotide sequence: TGCAGTGCAATAAACAGGGGCGGCGAGACCCAGTACTTC. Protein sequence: CSAINRGGETQYF.